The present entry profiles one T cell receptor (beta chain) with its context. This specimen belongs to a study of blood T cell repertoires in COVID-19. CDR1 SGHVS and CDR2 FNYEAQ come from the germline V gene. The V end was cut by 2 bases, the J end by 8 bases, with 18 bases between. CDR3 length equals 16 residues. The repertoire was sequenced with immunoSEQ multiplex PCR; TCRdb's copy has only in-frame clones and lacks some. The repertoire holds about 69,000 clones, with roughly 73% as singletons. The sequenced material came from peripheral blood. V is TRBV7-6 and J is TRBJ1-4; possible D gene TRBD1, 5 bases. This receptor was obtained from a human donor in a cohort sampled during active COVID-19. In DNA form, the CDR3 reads TGTGCCAGCAGCTTATCCGGAAGGGGTAAAGGGGAAAAACTGTTTTTT. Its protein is CASSLSGRGKGEKLFF.